The sample holds one count of the clone carrying this TCR beta chain. Its antigen is currently unknown. The data belong to a study of T cells in Graves' hyperthyroidism and ophthalmopathy. Whole-study context: Specimen type is peripheral blood, collected at initial diagnosis prior to any treatment.

Hyperthyroidism, newly diagnosed and lasting under 2 months, affected patients aged 18 to 65. Lactation, pregnancy, other autoimmune disease or uncontrolled infection led to exclusion of patients. Study-wide results and limits: Separating ophthalmopathy from stable hyperthyroidism was achieved by a 13 V-J model.

Amplification targeted TCR beta CDR3 regions from RNA transcripts. In the first-round RT-PCR of the TCR CDR3, the HTBI primer set was used. MiXCR was run by TCRdb on the multiplex PCR reads, yielding one entry per CDR3 protein. The repertoire holds about 360,000 distinct CDR3 sequences, under 15% seen once, with 9.2% in the top ten. This clonotype was sampled from a woman between 18 and 29 years old with Graves' hyperthyroidism. Sequencing was done on a sample of blood.

CDR3 DNA sequence: TGTGCCAGCAGTCGGACAGGGCGGGGAGGCTACACCTTC. As protein: CASSRTGRGGYTF. This rearrangement joins TRBV27 to TRBJ1-2, with 8 bases aligning to TRBD1. Germline CDR1 and CDR2: MNHEY and SMNVEV (reference sequence). This CDR3 is 13 amino acids long. Trimming cost V 5 bases and J 8 bases; bases outside gene matches: 7.